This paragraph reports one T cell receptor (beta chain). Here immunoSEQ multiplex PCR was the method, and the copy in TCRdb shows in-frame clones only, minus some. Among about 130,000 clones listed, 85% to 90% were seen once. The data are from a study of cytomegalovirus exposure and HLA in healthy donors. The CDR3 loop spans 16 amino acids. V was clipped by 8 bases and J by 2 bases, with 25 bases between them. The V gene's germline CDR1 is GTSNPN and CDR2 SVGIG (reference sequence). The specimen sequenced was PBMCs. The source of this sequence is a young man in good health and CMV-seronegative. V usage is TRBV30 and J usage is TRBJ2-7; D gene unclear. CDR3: CARPCKVQPIAYEQYF. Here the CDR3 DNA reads TGTGCCCGACCTTGCAAGGTACAGCCCATAGCCTACGAGCAGTACTTC.